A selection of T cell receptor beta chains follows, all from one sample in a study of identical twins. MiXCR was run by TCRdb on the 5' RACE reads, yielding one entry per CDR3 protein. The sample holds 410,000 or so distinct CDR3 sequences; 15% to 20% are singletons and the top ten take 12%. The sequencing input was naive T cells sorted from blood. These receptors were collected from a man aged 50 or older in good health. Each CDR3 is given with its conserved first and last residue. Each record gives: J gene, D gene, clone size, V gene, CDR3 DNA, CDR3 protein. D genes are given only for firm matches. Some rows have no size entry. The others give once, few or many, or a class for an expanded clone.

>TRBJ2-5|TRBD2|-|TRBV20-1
TGCAGTGCTAGAAATCATGCGGGGGGGCCGGGGCCCCAAGAGACCCAGTACTTC
CSARNHAGGPGPQETQYF
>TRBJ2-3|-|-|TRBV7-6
TGTGCCAGCAGTTATACCGGGCCACCCCGGCCAGATACGCAGTATTTT
CASSYTGPPRPDTQYF
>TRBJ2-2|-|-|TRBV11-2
TGTGCCAGCAGCTTAATGTACACCGGGGAGCTGTTTTTT
CASSLMYTGELFF
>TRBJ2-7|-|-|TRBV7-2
TGTGCCAGCAGCCCCCGCTGGACCTACGAGCAGTACTTC
CASSPRWTYEQYF
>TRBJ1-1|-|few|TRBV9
TGTGCCAGCAGCCCTTCGGCAATGATCGCTTTCTTT
CASSPSAMIAFF
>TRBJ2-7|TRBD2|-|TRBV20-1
TGCAGCCTCAAAAGCGGGAGGGCCTCCTACGAGCAGTACTTC
CSLKSGRASYEQYF
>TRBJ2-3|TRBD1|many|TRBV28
TGTGCCAGCAGTACGAACAGGGGGTGGGGCACAGATACGCAGTATTTT
CASSTNRGWGTDTQYF
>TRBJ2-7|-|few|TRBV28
TGTGCCAGCAGTTTGCCCGGGACATACACCTACGAGCAGTACTTC
CASSLPGTYTYEQYF
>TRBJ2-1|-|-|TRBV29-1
TGCAGCGTTGATGGTCAGGGGATGAGCTCCTACAATGAGCAGTTCTTC
CSVDGQGMSSYNEQFF
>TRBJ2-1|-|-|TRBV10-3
TGTGCCATCAGAGGGGCCCGACAGGTAAACAATGAGCAGTTCTTC
CAIRGARQVNNEQFF
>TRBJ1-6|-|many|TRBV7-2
TGTGCCAGCAGCTTAGATACCAGGGCAGTTGATTCACCCCTCCACTTT
CASSLDTRAVDSPLHF
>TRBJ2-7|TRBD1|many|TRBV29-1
TGCAGCGTTGGGGACAGGGTCACCTACGAGCAGTACTTC
CSVGDRVTYEQYF
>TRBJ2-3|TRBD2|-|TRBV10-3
TGTGCCATCAGTGAGTCGACGGGACTAGTACCTGTCACAGATACGCAGTATTTT
CAISESTGLVPVTDTQYF
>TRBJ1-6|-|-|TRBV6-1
TGTGCCAGCTCTCCGACGCAGGGGAATTCACCCCTCCACTTT
CASSPTQGNSPLHF
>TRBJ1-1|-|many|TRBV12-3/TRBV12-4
TGTGCCAGCAGTTCCGGACAGCGGAACACTGAAGCTTTCTTT
CASSSGQRNTEAFF
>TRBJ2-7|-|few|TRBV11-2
TGTGCCAGCAGCATAACGGACGGGAGCTCCTACGAGCAGTACTTC
CASSITDGSSYEQYF
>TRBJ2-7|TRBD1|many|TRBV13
TGTGCCAGCAGACCCACAGGGGGCTCCTACGAGCAGTACTTC
CASRPTGGSYEQYF
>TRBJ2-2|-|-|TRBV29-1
TGCAGCGTTAATGGGGGCACCGGGGAGCTGTTTTTT
CSVNGGTGELFF
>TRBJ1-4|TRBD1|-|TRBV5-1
TGCGCCAGCAGCGCCGGACAGGGTAATGAAAAACTGTTTTTT
CASSAGQGNEKLFF
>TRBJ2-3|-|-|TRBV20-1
TGCAGTGCTACCACTCGGCCCAGCACAGATACGCAGTATTTT
CSATTRPSTDTQYF
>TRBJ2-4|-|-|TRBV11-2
TGTGCCAGCAGCTTGGTTGGGTACTCCAAAAACATTCAGTACTTC
CASSLVGYSKNIQYF
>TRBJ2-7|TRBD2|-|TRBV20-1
TGCAGTGCTAGATCACAGCGGGGGTCCCAGTACGAGCAGTACTTC
CSARSQRGSQYEQYF
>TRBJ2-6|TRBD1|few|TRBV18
TGTGCCAGCTCAATGACAGGGGGCGATGGGGCCAACGTCCTGACTTTC
CASSMTGGDGANVLTF
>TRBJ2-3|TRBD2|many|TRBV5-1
TGCGCCAGCAGCTTTCCCACCGGGACTAGCGGAACAGATACGCAGTATTTT
CASSFPTGTSGTDTQYF
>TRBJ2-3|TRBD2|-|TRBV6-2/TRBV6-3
TGTGCCAGCAGTTATAGACTAGCGGATAGCACAGATACGCAGTATTTT
CASSYRLADSTDTQYF
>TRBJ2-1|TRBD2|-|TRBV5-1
TGCGCCAGCAGCCCCCAGAGTAGCGGGGTCAATGAGCAGTTCTTC
CASSPQSSGVNEQFF
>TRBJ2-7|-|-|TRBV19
TGTGCCAGTAGTAGCCTCGGGAGCTCCTACGAGCAGTACTTC
CASSSLGSSYEQYF
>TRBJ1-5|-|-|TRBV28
TGTGCCAGCAGTTCTCCTGGAGGGGAGGGTCAGCCCCAGCATTTT
CASSSPGGEGQPQHF
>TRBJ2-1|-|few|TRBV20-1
TGCAGTGCTAAAGTCCTAGCATCCTACAATGAGCAGTTCTTC
CSAKVLASYNEQFF
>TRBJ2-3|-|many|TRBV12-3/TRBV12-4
TGTGCCAGCAGTCCCCGAAGACGGTTCGTTCAAGGAAGGAGCACAGATACGCAGTATTTT
CASSPRRRFVQGRSTDTQYF
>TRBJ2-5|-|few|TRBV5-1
TGCGCCAGCAGCTTGGCCGGTGCAGGCGATGGGACCCAGTACTTC
CASSLAGAGDGTQYF
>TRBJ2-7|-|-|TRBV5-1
TGCGCCAGCAGCTTGGACGGGGGCGGAGGCTACGAGCAGTACTTC
CASSLDGGGGYEQYF
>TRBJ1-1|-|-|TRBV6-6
TGTGCCAGCAGTTACGGGGGGCTCACTGAAGCTTTCTTT
CASSYGGLTEAFF
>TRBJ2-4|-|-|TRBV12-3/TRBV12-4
TGTGCCAGCAGTTTTCTCAGTAAAAACATTCAGTACTTC
CASSFLSKNIQYF